This T cell receptor beta chain was obtained from a study of alternative splicing in chronic myeloid leukemia remission (dated by TCRdb to the early 2020s). For the wider study: RNA sequencing was used to profile peripheral blood obtained from chronic-phase CML patients at diagnosis and at remission, and the resulting profiles were compared with those of healthy donors. The median age was around 50 years at diagnosis, 56 to 60 at remission and over 35 for the healthy controls. Female/male counts of 11/5 were recorded for diagnosis samples, 8/3 for remission samples and 2/4 for controls. Trizol was used to extract total RNA from peripheral blood mononuclear cells of diagnosis, remission and control samples.

Peripheral blood was obtained from about six healthy donors to serve as normal controls. As concerns this clonotype: Its antigen is not yet known.

The study at large found these results: At remission, blood cell composition was reshaped to resemble that of the lymphoid cell-enriched normal controls. Blood cell composition varied strongly between timepoints, moving from enrichment of myeloid progenitors at diagnosis to enrichment of mature lymphoid cells at remission.

The CDR3 goes from the cysteine to the phenylalanine over 15 residues. The nucleotide record is missing. For CDR1 and CDR2, the germline V gene lists SGHTA and FQGNSA. Libraries were constructed by bulk RNA-seq. The TruSeq Stranded RNA sample prep kit was used to generate libraries of poly-A-enriched mRNA from an input of 1 ug total RNA. Paired-end sequencing was carried out on a HiSeq 2500, and each sample was sequenced in triplicate. RNA-seq read length was 125 nucleotides per mate. For the original study's pipeline: After trimming, reads were aligned to hg38 using STAR v2.7, and quality control was handled by FASTQC, RSeQC and multiqc. Salmon 0.14.1 was used to quantify gene expression levels as transcripts per million (TPM). The results of principal component analysis suggested that neither trial, library batch, sequencing batch, treatment regimen nor sex drove the transcriptomic profiles. The reads underwent TCRdb reprocessing, giving one record for each CDR3 protein sequence and no DNA. TCRdb assigned the V and J calls; the authors' analysis was not used. Recorded for this sample are about 320 distinct CDR3 sequences; approximately 96% of them occurred a single time. The top ten hold 14% of the sample.

The rearrangement joined TRBV7-2 to TRBJ2-7. Sample: PBMCs. The source is a person aged 25-55 years in good health. The CDR3 amino acid sequence is: CASSLGPTSSYEQYF.